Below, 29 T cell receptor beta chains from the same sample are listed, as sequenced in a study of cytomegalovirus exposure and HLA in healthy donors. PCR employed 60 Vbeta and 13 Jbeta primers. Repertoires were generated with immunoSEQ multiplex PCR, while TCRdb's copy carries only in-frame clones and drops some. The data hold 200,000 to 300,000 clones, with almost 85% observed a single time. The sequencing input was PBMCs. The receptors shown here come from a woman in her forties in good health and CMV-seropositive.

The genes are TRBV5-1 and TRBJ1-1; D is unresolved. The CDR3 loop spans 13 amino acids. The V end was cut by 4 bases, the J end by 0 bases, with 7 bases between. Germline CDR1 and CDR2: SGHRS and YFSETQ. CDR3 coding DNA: TGCGCCAGCAGCGAACTCGTGAACACTGAAGCTTTCTTT. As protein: CASSELVNTEAFF.

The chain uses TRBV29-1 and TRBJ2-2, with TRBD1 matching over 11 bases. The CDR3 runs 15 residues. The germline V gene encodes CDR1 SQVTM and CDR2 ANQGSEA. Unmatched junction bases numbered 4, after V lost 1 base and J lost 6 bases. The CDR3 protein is CSVEGTGGFSGELFF. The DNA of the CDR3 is TGCAGCGTTGAAGGGACAGGGGGCTTCTCCGGGGAGCTGTTTTTT.

For the CDR3, the DNA is TGTGCCAGCAGCTCTAGCTCTGGAAACACCATATATTTT. The encoded protein is CASSSSSGNTIYF. The chain has TRBV5-6 and TRBJ1-3, with D unresolved. Trimming left V 3 bases short and J 0 bases short, with 4 bases between. CDR1 and CDR2 (germline): SGHDT, YYEEEE. This CDR3 has 13 amino acids. The variable domain in full, completed from reference TRBV5-6 and TRBJ1-3, reads DAGVTQSPTHLIKTRGQQVTLRCSPKSGHDTVSWYQQALGQGPQFIFQYYEEEERQRGNFPDRFSGHQFPNYSSELNVNALLLGDSALYLCASSSSSGNTIYFGEGSWLTVV.

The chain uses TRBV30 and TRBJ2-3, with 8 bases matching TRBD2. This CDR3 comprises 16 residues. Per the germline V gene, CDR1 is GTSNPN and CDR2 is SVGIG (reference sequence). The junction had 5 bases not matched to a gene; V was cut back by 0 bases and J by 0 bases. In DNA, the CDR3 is TGTGCCTGGAGTGTAACGCTAGCGGGTAGCACAGATACGCAGTATTTT. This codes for CAWSVTLAGSTDTQYF.

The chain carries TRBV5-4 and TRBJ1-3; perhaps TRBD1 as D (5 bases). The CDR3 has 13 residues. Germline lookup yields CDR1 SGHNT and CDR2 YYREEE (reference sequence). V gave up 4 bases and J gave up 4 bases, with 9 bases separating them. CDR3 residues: CASSPGRGNTIYF. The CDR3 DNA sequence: TGTGCCAGCAGCCCAGGGAGGGGAAACACCATATATTTT.

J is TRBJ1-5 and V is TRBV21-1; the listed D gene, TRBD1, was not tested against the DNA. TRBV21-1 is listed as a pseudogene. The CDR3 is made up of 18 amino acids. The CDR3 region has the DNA TGTGCCAGCAGCGCACGCCACCCAAGGGGTTTGAGCAATCAGCCCCAGCATTTT. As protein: CASSARHPRGLSNQPQHF.

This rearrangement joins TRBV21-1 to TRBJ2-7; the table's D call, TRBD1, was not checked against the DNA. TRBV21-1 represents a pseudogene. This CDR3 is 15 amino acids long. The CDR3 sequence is CASSLVGQGHDEQYF. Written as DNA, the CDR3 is TGTGCCAGTAGCCTGGTAGGACAGGGGCATGACGAGCAGTACTTC.

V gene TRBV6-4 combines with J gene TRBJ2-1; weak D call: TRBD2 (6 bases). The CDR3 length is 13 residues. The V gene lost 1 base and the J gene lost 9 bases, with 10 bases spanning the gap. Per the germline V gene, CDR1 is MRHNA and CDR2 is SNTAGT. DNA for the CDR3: TGTGCCAGCAGTGACTTAAGGGGAGGTGAGCAGTTCTTC. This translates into CASSDLRGGEQFF.

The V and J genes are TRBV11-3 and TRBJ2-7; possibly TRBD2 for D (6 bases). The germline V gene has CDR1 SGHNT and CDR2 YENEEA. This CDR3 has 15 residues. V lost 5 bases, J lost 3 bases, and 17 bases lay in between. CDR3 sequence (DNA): TGTGCCAGCAGCCCTTTGGCGGGGTCCGGCTACGAGCAGTACTTC. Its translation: CASSPLAGSGYEQYF.

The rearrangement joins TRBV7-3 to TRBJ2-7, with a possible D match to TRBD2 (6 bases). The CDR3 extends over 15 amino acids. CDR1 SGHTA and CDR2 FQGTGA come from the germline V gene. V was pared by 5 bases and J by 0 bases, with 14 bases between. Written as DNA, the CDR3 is TGTGCCAGCAGCCCAGGCTCCGGGAGCTCCTACGAGCAGTACTTC. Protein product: CASSPGSGSSYEQYF.

Written as DNA, the CDR3 is TGTGCCAGCAGATCAACAGGGACGGGTAATGAAAAACTGTTTTTT. As protein: CASRSTGTGNEKLFF. This rearrangement joins TRBV6-5 to TRBJ1-4; a possible D gene is TRBD1 (6 bases). The germline V and J ends were trimmed by 6 bases and 4 bases, with 15 bases remaining between them. This CDR3 region has 15 residues. From germline, CDR1 is MNHEY and CDR2 SVGAGI.

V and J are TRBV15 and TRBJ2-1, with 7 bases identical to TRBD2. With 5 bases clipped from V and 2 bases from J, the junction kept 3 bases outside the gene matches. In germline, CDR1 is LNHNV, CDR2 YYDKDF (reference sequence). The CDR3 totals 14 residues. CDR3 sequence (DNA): TGTGCCACCAGCGCAGGACTAGCCTACAATGAGCAGTTCTTC. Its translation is CATSAGLAYNEQFF. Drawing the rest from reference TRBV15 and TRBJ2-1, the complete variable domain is DAMVIQNPRYQVTQFGKPVTLSCSQTLNHNVMYWYQQKSSQAPKLLFHYYDKDFNNEADTPDNFQSRRPNTSFCFLDIRSPGLGDTAMYLCATSAGLAYNEQFFGPGTRLTVL.

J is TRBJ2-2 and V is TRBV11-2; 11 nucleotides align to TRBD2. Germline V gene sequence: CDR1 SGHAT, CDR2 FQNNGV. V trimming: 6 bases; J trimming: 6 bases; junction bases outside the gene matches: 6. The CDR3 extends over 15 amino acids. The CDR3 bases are TGTGCCAGCAGGATAGCGGGGGGGGTCGCCGGGGAGCTGTTTTTT. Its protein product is CASRIAGGVAGELFF.

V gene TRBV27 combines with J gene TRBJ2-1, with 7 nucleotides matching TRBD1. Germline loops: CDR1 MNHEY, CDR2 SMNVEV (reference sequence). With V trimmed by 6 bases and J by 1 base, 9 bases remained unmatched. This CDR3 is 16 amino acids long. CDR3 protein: CASSKPTGRSYNEQFF. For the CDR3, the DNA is TGTGCCAGCAGCAAGCCGACAGGGCGGTCCTACAATGAGCAGTTCTTC.

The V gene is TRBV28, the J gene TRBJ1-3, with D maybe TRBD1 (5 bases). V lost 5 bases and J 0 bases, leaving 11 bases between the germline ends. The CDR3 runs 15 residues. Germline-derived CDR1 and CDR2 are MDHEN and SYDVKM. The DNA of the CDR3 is TGTGCCAGCAGTCCCGCGACAGCCTCTGGAAACACCATATATTTT. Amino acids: CASSPATASGNTIYF.

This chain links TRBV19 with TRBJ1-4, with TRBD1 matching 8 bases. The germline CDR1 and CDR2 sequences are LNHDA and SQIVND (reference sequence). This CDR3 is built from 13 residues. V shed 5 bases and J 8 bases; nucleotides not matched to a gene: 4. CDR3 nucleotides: TGTGCCAGTAGTTCGACAGGGGACGAAAAACTGTTTTTT. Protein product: CASSSTGDEKLFF.

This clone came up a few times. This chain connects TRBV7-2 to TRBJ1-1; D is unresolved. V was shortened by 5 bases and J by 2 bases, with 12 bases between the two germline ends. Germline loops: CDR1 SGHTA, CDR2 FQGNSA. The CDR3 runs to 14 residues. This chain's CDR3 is CASSPWTENTEAFF. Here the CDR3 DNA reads TGTGCCAGCAGCCCTTGGACTGAAAACACTGAAGCTTTCTTT.

CDR3 in DNA: TGTGCCAGCAGCCAAGATATCGCGGGAAGAGCCTACAATGAGCAGTTCTTC. Protein: CASSQDIAGRAYNEQFF. The chain recombines TRBV4-2 with TRBJ2-1, with D tentatively TRBD2 (6 bases). Germline lookup yields CDR1 LGHNA and CDR2 YNFKEQ. The CDR3 consists of 17 residues. Trimming cost V 0 bases and J 2 bases, with 14 bases left between them.

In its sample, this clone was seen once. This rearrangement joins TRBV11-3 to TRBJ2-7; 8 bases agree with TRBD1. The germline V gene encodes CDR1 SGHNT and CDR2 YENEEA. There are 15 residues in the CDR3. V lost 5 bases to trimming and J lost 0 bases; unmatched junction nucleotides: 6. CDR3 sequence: CASSLGQGDSYEQYF. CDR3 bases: TGTGCCAGCAGCCTAGGACAGGGCGACTCCTACGAGCAGTACTTC.

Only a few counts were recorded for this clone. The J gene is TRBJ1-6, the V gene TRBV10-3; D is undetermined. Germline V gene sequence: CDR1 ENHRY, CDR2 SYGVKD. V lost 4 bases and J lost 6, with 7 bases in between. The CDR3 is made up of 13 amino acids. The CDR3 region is CAISGATNSPLHF. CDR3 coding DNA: TGTGCCATCAGTGGGGCGACTAATTCACCCCTCCACTTT.

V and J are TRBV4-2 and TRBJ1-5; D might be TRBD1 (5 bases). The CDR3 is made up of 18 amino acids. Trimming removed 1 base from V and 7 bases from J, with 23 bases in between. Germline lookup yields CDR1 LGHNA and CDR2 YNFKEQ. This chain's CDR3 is CASSQGRGGLQGGQPQHF. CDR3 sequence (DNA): TGTGCCAGCAGCCAAGGAAGAGGTGGTTTGCAGGGAGGACAGCCCCAGCATTTT.

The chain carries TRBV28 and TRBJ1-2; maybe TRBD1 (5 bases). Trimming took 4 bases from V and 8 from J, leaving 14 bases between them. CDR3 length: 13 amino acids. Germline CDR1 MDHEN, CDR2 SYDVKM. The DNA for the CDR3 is TGTGCCAGCAGTTCGACCGGCAGGGTGGGCTACACCTTC. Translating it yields CASSSTGRVGYTF.

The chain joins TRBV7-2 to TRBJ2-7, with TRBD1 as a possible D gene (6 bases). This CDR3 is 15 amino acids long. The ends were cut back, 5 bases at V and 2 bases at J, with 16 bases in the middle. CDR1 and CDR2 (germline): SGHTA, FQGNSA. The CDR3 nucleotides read TGTGCCAGCAGCCCTGGGACAAGTCTCACCTACGAGCAGTACTTC. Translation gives CASSPGTSLTYEQYF.

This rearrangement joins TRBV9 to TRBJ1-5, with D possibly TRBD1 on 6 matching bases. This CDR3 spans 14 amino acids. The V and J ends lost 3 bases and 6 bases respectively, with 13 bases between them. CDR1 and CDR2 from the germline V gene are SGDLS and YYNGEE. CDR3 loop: CASSGGQSSQPQHF. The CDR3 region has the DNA TGTGCCAGCAGCGGAGGACAGTCGAGTCAGCCCCAGCATTTT.

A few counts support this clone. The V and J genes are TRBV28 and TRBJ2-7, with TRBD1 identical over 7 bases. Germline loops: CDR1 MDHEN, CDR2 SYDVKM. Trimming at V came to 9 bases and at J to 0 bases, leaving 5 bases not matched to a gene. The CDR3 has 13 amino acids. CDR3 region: CARPHRGSYEQYF. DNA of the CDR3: TGTGCCAGGCCACACAGGGGCTCCTACGAGCAGTACTTC.

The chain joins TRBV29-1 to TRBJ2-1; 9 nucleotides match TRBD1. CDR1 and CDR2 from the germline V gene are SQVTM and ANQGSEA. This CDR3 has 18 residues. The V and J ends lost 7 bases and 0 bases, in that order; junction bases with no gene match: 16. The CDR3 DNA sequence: TGCAGCGGGACAGGGGAGCTAGCGAGTACGCCCTCCTACAATGAGCAGTTCTTC. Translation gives CSGTGELASTPSYNEQFF.

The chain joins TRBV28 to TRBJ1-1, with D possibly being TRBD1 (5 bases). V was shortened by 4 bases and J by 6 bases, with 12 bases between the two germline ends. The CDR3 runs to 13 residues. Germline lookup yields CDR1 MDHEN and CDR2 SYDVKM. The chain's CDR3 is CASSSSGKAEAFF. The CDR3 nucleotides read TGTGCCAGCAGTTCGTCAGGGAAAGCTGAAGCTTTCTTT.

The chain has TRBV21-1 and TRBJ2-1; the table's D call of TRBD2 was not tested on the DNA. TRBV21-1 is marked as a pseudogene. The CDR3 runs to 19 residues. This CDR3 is CASSNNSGTSGRAYNEQFF. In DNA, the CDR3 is TGTGCCAGCAGCAACAACTCCGGGACTAGCGGGAGGGCCTACAATGAGCAGTTCTTC.

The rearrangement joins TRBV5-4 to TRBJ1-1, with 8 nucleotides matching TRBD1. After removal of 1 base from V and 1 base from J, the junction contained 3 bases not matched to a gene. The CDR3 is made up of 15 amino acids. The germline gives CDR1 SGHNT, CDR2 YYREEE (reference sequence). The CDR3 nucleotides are TGTGCCAGCAGCTTGCCCGGGACAGGGAACACTGAAGCTTTCTTT. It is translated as CASSLPGTGNTEAFF.